A single sample is the source of the 21 T cell receptor beta chains below, sequenced in a study of blood T cell repertoires in COVID-19. The data were produced by immunoSEQ multiplex PCR, yet TCRdb's version contains in-frame clones alone and is incomplete. The sample includes about 91,000 clones, 88% of them seen just once. Sequencing was done on a sample of peripheral blood. The receptor source for this set is a woman between 70 and 85 years old with acute or convalescent COVID-19.

The rearrangement uses TRBV6-2 or TRBV6-3 and TRBJ1-1; tentatively, D is TRBD1 (5 bases). V lost 0 bases and J lost 4, with 18 bases in between. Germline loops: CDR1 MNHEY, CDR2 SVGEGT. This CDR3 has 17 residues. The CDR3 DNA follows: TGTGCCAGCAGTTACTCGAACCCTCGACAGCGCTCCACTGAAGCTTTCTTT. Residues: CASSYSNPRQRSTEAFF.

The count of this clone is one. V is TRBV6-6 and J is TRBJ2-7; maybe TRBD1 (6 bases). The germline V gene encodes CDR1 MNHNY and CDR2 SVGAGI (reference sequence). The CDR3 is 16 residues long. V was trimmed by 0 bases and J by 1 base, leaving 13 bases between them. The CDR3 here is CASSYSTPGQSYEQYF. Written as DNA, the CDR3 is TGTGCCAGCAGTTACTCGACGCCGGGACAATCCTACGAGCAGTACTTC.

The V call is TRBV7-3, the J call TRBJ2-1, with 9 bases lining up with TRBD1. This CDR3 has 18 residues. V shed 5 bases and J 10 bases; nucleotides not matched to a gene: 21. Germline V gene sequence: CDR1 SGHTA, CDR2 FQGTGA. Here the CDR3 reads CASSALWLTGTGHREQFF. CDR3 DNA: TGTGCCAGCAGCGCACTTTGGTTGACCGGGACAGGGCATCGGGAGCAGTTCTTC.

The chain couples TRBV6-6 to TRBJ1-2; TRBD1 aligns across 8 bases. The CDR3 has 16 residues. Germline values: CDR1 MNHNY, CDR2 SVGAGI (reference sequence). V shed 6 bases and J 0 bases; nucleotides not matched to a gene: 9. The DNA of the CDR3 is TGTGCCAGCAGAGAGACAGGGGTGGGAGCTAACTATGGCTACACCTTC. Translated, it gives CASRETGVGANYGYTF.

V usage is TRBV7-9 and J usage is TRBJ2-7, with 7 bases fitting TRBD1. Trimming cost V 5 bases and J 2 bases; bases outside gene matches: 15. Germline values: CDR1 SEHNR, CDR2 FQNEAQ (reference sequence). This CDR3 contains 17 residues. CDR3 sequence (DNA): TGTGCCAGCAGCCACAGACAGGGTTTCCAGCCAACCTACGAGCAGTACTTC. Protein product: CASSHRQGFQPTYEQYF.

The rearrangement uses TRBV6-4 and TRBJ1-2; the match to TRBD1 covers 7 bases. Germline lookup yields CDR1 MRHNA and CDR2 SNTAGT. V lost 3 bases and J lost 2; bases outside the gene matches: 0. The CDR3 is 13 residues long. CDR3 region: CASSEGQNYGYTF. CDR3 in DNA: TGTGCCAGCAGTGAGGGACAGAACTATGGCTACACCTTC.

This rearrangement joins TRBV18 to TRBJ2-7, with 8 bases fitting TRBD1. CDR3 length equals 13 residues. CDR1 KGHSH and CDR2 LQKENI come from the germline V gene. After removal of 3 bases from V and 7 bases from J, the junction contained 5 bases not matched to a gene. The CDR3 loop is CASSPQGAVEQYF. The CDR3, as DNA: TGTGCCAGCTCACCTCAGGGGGCGGTTGAGCAGTACTTC.

This chain joins TRBV5-6 and TRBJ1-2, with D hard to call. Germline assignment: CDR1 SGHDT and CDR2 YYEEEE. Trimming took off 2 bases at V and 4 bases at J, with 15 bases between the two ends. This CDR3 contains 15 residues. The CDR3 reads CASSFWNKEIYGYTF. The CDR3 DNA is TGTGCCAGCAGCTTTTGGAACAAGGAGATCTATGGCTACACCTTC.

This clone was seen only once. V and J are TRBV27 and TRBJ2-1, with D possibly TRBD2 on 6 matching bases. The germline V gene encodes CDR1 MNHEY and CDR2 SMNVEV (reference sequence). Trimming took 5 bases from V and 7 from J, leaving 18 bases between them. The CDR3 totals 15 residues. The CDR3 sequence: CASSVGTGGLNEQFF. CDR3 nucleotide sequence: TGTGCCAGCAGTGTCGGGACTGGGGGACTTAATGAGCAGTTCTTC.

The rearrangement links TRBV10-3 to TRBJ1-2; 12 bases line up with TRBD1. The V and J ends lost 10 bases and 4 bases, in that order; junction bases with no gene match: 7. There are 14 residues in the CDR3. Germline V gives CDR1 ENHRY, CDR2 SYGVKD. The CDR3 region is CASRDRGRSYGYTF. CDR3 DNA sequence: TGTGCCAGCCGGGACAGGGGGCGCTCCTATGGCTACACCTTC.

This clone was seen more than once but under ten times. The rearrangement links TRBV11-2 to TRBJ2-7, with TRBD2 identical over 8 bases. The CDR3 length is 16 residues. V lost 5 bases, J lost 3 bases, and 12 bases stayed unmatched. Germline CDR1 and CDR2: SGHAT and FQNNGV. For the CDR3, the DNA is TGTGCCAGCAGCAGCGCCGGATTAGCGGGGAGCTACGAGCAGTACTTC. Translation: CASSSAGLAGSYEQYF.

The gene calls are TRBV28 and TRBJ2-6; D might be TRBD1 (6 bases). The CDR3 is made up of 14 amino acids. With 7 bases removed from V and 1 base from J, the gap between germline ends came to 8 bases. CDR1 and CDR2 from the germline V gene are MDHEN and SYDVKM. For the CDR3, the DNA is TGTGCCAGCACCCAGGGGTCTGGGGCCAACGTCCTGACTTTC. This codes for CASTQGSGANVLTF.

The chain uses TRBV5-6 and TRBJ2-7; tentative D call: TRBD2 (5 bases). CDR1 is SGHDT, CDR2 YYEEEE, per germline. This CDR3 contains 14 residues. Trimming left V 2 bases short and J 4 bases short, with 13 bases between. CDR3: CASSFVAGGYEQYF. The CDR3 DNA sequence: TGTGCCAGCAGCTTTGTAGCAGGAGGTTACGAGCAGTACTTC.

V and J are TRBV27 and TRBJ2-7, with D possibly TRBD1 on 7 matching bases. The germline gives CDR1 MNHEY, CDR2 SMNVEV (reference sequence). The length of the CDR3 is 16 residues. Trimming stripped 1 base from V and 7 bases from J, with 20 bases between. The CDR3 region is CASSLYNIGGGEEQYF. The CDR3 DNA sequence: TGTGCCAGCAGTTTATACAATATAGGGGGCGGGGAAGAGCAGTACTTC.

The chain combines TRBV9 with TRBJ1-1; no clear D gene. Germline CDR1 and CDR2: SGDLS and YYNGEE. V lost 3 bases and J 0 bases, leaving 15 bases between the germline ends. This CDR3 is 16 amino acids long. CDR3 residues: CASSAHSSTMNTEAFF. The CDR3 region has the DNA TGTGCCAGCAGCGCCCACAGCAGTACAATGAACACTGAAGCTTTCTTT.

The chain employs TRBV6-1 and TRBJ2-2, with 8 nucleotides matching TRBD2. The ends lost 3 bases at V and 6 bases at J; junction bases unmatched: 0. The CDR3 has 13 amino acids. Germline V gene data show CDR1 as MNHNS and CDR2 as SASEGT. CDR3 bases: TGTGCCAGCAGTGACGGGGGGGCCGGGGAGCTGTTTTTT. Its translation is CASSDGGAGELFF.

CDR3 in DNA: TGTGCCAGCAGCCTTATATTCGGACAGGCGTATTCACCCCTCCACTTT. Protein product: CASSLIFGQAYSPLHF. The gene calls are TRBV5-5 and TRBJ1-6; 7 bases match TRBD1. CDR1 SGHKS and CDR2 YYEKEE come from the germline V gene (reference sequence). CDR3 size: 16 residues. Losses at the gene ends were 4 bases for V and 8 bases for J; bases not matched to a gene: 12.

The chain employs TRBV6-5 and TRBJ1-6; perhaps TRBD1 as D (5 bases). CDR1 is MNHEY, CDR2 SVGAGI, per germline. CDR3 size: 12 residues. V was clipped by 6 bases and J by 13 bases, with 13 bases between them. The CDR3 here is CASRDGGGPLHF. The CDR3 DNA reads TGTGCCAGCAGGGACGGTGGGGGGCCCCTCCACTTT.

The chain couples TRBV14 to TRBJ2-5; tentatively, D is TRBD2 (6 bases). Germline V gives CDR1 SGHDN, CDR2 FVKESK. The ends were cut back, 4 bases at V and 4 bases at J, with 10 bases in the middle. This CDR3 is built from 13 residues. The CDR3 nucleotides are TGTGCCAGCAGCCCGGGAGTCGGAGAGACCCAGTACTTC. Translation gives CASSPGVGETQYF.

This clone appeared once. This chain uses TRBV5-1 with TRBJ2-2; tentative D call: TRBD1 (5 bases). The germline V and J ends were trimmed by 0 bases and 1 base, with 10 bases remaining between them. Germline V gene data show CDR1 as SGHRS and CDR2 as YFSETQ. The CDR3 loop spans 16 amino acids. DNA for the CDR3: TGCGCCAGCAGCTTGGCCCCAGGGCAGAACACCGGGGAGCTGTTTTTT. Translation gives CASSLAPGQNTGELFF. Supplemented by reference TRBV5-1 and TRBJ2-2, the full variable domain reads KAGVTQTPRYLIKTRGQQVTLSCSPISGHRSVSWYQQTPGQGLQFLFEYFSETQRNKGNFPGRFSGRQFSNSRSEMNVSTLELGDSALYLCASSLAPGQNTGELFFGEGSRLTVL.

The CDR3, as DNA: TGCGCCAGCAGATCCGGGACAGCGGTCAGTCCGACTGAAGCTTTCTTT. Its protein is CASRSGTAVSPTEAFF. This chain connects TRBV5-1 to TRBJ1-1, with 7 positions matching TRBD1. Germline values: CDR1 SGHRS, CDR2 YFSETQ. V lost 5 bases, J lost 5 bases, and 15 bases stayed unmatched. The CDR3 covers 16 residues. The variable domain in full, with the rest retrieved from reference TRBV5-1 and TRBJ1-1, is KAGVTQTPRYLIKTRGQQVTLSCSPISGHRSVSWYQQTPGQGLQFLFEYFSETQRNKGNFPGRFSGRQFSNSRSEMNVSTLELGDSALYLCASRSGTAVSPTEAFFGQGTRLTVV.